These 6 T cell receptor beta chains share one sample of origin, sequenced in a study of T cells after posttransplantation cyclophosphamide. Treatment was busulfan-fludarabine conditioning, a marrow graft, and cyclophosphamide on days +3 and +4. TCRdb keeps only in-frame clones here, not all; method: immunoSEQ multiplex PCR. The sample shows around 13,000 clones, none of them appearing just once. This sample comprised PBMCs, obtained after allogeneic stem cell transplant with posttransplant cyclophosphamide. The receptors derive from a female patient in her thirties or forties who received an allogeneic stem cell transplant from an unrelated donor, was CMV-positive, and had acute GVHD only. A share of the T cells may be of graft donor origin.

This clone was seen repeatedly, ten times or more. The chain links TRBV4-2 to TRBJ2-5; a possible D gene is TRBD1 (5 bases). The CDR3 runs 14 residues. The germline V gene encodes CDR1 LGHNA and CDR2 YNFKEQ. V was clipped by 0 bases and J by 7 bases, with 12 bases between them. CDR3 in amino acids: CASSQEGQGRTQYF. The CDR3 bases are TGTGCCAGCAGCCAAGAGGGTCAGGGTCGGACCCAGTACTTC.

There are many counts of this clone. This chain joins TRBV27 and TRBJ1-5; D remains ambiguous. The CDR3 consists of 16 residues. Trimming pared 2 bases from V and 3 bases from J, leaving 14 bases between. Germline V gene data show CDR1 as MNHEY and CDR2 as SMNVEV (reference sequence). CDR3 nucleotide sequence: TGTGCCAGCAGTTTAGCGGGTGGGCGGGACAATCAGCCCCAGCATTTT. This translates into CASSLAGGRDNQPQHF.

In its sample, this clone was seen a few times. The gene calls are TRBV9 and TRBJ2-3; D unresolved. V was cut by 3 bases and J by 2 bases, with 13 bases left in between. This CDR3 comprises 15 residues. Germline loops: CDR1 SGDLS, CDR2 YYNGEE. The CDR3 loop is CASSATSGYTDTQYF. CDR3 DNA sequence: TGTGCCAGCAGCGCGACATCAGGTTACACAGATACGCAGTATTTT.

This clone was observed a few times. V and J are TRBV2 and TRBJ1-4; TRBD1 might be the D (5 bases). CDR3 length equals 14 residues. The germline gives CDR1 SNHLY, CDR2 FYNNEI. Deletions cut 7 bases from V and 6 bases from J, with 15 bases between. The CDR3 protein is CASTLEGRDEKLFF. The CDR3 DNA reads TGTGCCAGCACCCTAGAGGGGAGGGATGAAAAACTGTTTTTT.

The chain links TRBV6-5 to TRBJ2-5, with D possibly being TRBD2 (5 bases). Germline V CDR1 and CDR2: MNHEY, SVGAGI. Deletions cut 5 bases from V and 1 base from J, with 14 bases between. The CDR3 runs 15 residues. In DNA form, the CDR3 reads TGTGCCAGCAGTCGCCTGCGGGCCTTCCAAGAGACCCAGTACTTC. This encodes CASSRLRAFQETQYF.

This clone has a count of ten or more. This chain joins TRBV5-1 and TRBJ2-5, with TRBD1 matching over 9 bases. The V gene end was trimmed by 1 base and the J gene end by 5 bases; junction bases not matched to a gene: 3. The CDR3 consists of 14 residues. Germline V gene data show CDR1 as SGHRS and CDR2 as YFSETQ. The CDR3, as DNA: TGCGCCAGCAGCTTGACAGGGGGCTCGGAGACCCAGTACTTC. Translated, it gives CASSLTGGSETQYF.